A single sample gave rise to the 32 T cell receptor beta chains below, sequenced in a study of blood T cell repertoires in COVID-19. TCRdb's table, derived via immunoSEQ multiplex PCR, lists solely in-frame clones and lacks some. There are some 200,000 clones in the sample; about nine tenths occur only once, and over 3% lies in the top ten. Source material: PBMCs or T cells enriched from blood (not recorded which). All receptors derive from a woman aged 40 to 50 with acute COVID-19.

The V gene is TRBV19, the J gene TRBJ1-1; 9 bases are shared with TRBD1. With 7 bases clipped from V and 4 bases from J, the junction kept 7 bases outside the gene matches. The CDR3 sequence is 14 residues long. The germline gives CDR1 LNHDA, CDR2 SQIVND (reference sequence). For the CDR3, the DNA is TGTGCCAGTATGACAGGGGGTGGAAGCACTGAAGCTTTCTTT. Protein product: CASMTGGGSTEAFF.

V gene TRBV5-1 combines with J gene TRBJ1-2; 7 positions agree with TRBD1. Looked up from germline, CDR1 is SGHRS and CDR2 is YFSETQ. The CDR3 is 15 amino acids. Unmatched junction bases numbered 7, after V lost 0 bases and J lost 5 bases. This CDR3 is CASSLAAGGIYGYTF. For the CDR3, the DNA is TGCGCCAGCAGCTTGGCCGCAGGGGGAATTTATGGCTACACCTTC.

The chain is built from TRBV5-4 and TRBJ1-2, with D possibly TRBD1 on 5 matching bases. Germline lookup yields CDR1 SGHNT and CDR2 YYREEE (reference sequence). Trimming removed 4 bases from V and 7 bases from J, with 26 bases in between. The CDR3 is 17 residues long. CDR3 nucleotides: TGTGCCAGCAGCCCGGGGGGGAGGAATCCGTTCACGCGTGGCTACACCTTC. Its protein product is CASSPGGRNPFTRGYTF.

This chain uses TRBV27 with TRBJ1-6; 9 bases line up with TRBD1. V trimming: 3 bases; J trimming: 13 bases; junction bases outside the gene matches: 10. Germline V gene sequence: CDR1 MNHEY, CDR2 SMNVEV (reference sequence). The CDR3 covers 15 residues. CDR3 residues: CASSFFGTGLNPLHF. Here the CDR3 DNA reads TGTGCCAGCAGTTTTTTTGGGACAGGGTTGAACCCCCTCCACTTT.

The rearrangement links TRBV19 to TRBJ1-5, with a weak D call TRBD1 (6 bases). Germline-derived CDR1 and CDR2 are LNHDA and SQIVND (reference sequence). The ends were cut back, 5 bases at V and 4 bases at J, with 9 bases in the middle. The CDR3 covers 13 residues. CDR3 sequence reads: CASSSTGNQPQHF. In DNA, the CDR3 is TGTGCCAGTAGTTCAACAGGGAATCAGCCCCAGCATTTT.

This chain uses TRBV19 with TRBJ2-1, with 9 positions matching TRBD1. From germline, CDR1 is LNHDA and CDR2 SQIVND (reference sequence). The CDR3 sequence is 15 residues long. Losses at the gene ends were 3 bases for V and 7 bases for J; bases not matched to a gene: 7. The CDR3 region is CASSISGTGMNEQFF. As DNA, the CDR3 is TGTGCCAGTAGTATCTCCGGGACAGGGATGAATGAGCAGTTCTTC.

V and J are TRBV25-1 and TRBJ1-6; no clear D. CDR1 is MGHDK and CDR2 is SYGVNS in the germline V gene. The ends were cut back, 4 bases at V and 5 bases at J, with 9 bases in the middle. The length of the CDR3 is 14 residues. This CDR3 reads CASSATVNNSPLHF. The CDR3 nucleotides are TGTGCCAGCAGTGCTACGGTCAATAATTCACCCCTCCACTTT.

CDR3 sequence (DNA): TGTGCCAGCAGCGTGAGCAGCGGGGGGGCGGATGAGCAGTTCTTC. Protein product: CASSVSSGGADEQFF. This sequence joins TRBV9 and TRBJ2-1; TRBD2 matches 10 bases. The CDR3 is made up of 15 amino acids. The V and J ends lost 2 bases and 8 bases, in that order; junction bases with no gene match: 7. Germline CDR1 reads SGDLS; CDR2 reads YYNGEE.

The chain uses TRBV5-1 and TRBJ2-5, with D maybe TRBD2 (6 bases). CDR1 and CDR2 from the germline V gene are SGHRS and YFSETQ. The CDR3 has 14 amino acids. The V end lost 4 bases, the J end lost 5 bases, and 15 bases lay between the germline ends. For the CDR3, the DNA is TGCGCCAGCAGCCGCGGAGGGTTCGGGGAGACCCAGTACTTC. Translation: CASSRGGFGETQYF. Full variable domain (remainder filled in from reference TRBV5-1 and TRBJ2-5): KAGVTQTPRYLIKTRGQQVTLSCSPISGHRSVSWYQQTPGQGLQFLFEYFSETQRNKGNFPGRFSGRQFSNSRSEMNVSTLELGDSALYLCASSRGGFGETQYFGPGTRLLVL.

The CDR3 spells CASGGAGVGEAFF. In DNA, the CDR3 is TGTGCCAGCGGGGGGGCAGGGGTTGGTGAAGCTTTCTTT. The rearrangement joins TRBV27 to TRBJ1-1, with D maybe TRBD1 (6 bases). The CDR3 sequence is 13 residues long. Trimming pared 8 bases from V and 7 bases from J, leaving 17 bases between. Germline V gene data show CDR1 as MNHEY and CDR2 as SMNVEV (reference sequence).

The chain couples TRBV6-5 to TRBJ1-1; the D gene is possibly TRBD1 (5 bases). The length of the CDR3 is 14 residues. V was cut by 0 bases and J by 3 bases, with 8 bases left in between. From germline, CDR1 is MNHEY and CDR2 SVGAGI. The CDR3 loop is CASSYSGRDTEAFF. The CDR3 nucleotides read TGTGCCAGCAGTTACTCGGGCAGGGACACTGAAGCTTTCTTT.

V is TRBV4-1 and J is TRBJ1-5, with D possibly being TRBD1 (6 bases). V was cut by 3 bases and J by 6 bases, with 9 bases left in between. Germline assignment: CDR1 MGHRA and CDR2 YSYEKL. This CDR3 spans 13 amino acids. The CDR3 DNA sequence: TGCGCCAGCAGCCAGGGGGGGCCTCAGCCCCAGCATTTT. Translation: CASSQGGPQPQHF.

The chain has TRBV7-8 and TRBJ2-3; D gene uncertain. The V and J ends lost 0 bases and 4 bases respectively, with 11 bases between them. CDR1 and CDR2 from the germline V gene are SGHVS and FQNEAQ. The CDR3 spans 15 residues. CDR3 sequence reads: CASSLALTPADTQYF. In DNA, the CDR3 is TGTGCCAGCAGCTTAGCGCTTACTCCGGCAGATACGCAGTATTTT. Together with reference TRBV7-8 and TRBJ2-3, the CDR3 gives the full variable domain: GAGVSQSPRYKVAKRGQDVALRCDPISGHVSLFWYQQALGQGPEFLTYFQNEAQLDKSGLPSDRFFAERPEGSVSTLKIQRTQQEDSAVYLCASSLALTPADTQYFGPGTRLTVL.

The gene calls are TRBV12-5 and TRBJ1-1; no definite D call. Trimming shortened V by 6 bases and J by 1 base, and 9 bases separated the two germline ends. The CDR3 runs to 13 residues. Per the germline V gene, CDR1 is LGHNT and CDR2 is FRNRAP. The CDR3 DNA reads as TGTGCTAGTGGGTTGCGACAGAACACTGAAGCTTTCTTT. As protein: CASGLRQNTEAFF.

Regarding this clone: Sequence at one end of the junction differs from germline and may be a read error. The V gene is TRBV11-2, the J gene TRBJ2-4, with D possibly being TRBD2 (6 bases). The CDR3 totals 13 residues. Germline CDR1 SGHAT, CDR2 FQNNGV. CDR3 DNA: TGTGCCAGCAGCTTAGTGGACGGGGGAAAGGGGAGTTTC. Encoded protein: CASSLVDGGKGSF.

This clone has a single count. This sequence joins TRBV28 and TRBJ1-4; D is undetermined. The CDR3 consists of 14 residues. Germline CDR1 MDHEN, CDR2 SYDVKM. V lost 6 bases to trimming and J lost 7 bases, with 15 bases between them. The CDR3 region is CASSATPRGEKLFF. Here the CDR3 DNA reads TGTGCCAGCAGCGCGACCCCGCGGGGTGAAAAACTGTTTTTT.

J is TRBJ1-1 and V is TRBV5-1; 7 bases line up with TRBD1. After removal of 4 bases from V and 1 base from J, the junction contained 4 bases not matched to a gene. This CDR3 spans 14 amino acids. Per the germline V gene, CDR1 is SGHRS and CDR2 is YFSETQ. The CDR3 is CASSPRTGNTEAFF. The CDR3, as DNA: TGCGCCAGCAGCCCCCGGACAGGGAACACTGAAGCTTTCTTT.

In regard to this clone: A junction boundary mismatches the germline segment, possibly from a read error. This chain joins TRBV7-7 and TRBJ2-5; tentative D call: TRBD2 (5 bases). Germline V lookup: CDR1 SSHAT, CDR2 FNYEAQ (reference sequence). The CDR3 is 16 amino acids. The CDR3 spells CASSLTLGLSQETQYF. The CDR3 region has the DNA TGTGCTAGCAGCTTGACTCTTGGACTCTCCCAAGAGACCCAGTACTTC.

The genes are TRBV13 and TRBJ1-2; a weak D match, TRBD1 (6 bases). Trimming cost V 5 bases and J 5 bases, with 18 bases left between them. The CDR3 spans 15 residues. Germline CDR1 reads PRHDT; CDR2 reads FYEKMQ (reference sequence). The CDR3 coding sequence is TGTGCCAGCAGCCTCACACAGGGTCAATTTTATGGCTACACCTTC. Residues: CASSLTQGQFYGYTF.

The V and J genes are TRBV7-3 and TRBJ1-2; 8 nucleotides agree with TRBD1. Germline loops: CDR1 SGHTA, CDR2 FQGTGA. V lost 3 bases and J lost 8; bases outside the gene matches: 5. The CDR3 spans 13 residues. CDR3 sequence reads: CASSFTGTGGYTF. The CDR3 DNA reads TGTGCCAGCAGCTTCACCGGGACAGGCGGCTACACCTTC. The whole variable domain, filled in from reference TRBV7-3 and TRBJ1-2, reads GAGVSQTPSNKVTEKGKYVELRCDPISGHTALYWYRQSLGQGPEFLIYFQGTGAADDSGLPNDRFFAVRPEGSVSTLKIQRTERGDSAVYLCASSFTGTGGYTFGSGTRLTVV.

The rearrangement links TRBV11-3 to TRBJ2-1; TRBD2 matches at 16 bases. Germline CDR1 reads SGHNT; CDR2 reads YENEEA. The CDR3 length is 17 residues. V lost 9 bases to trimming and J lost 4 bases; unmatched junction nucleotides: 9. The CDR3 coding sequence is TGTGCCAGGAGAGGGACTAGCGGGGGGGCCGGATACAATGAGCAGTTCTTC. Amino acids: CARRGTSGGAGYNEQFF.

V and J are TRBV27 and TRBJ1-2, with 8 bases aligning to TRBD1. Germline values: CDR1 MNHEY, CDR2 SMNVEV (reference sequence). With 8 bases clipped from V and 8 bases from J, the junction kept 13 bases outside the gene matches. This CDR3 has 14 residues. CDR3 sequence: CASGANNRGNGYTF. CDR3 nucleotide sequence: TGTGCCAGCGGAGCAAATAACAGGGGGAACGGCTACACCTTC.

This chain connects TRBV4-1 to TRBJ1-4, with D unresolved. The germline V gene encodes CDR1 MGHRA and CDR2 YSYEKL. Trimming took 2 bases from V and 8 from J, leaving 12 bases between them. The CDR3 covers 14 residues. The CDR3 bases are TGCGCCAGCAGCCAAACGGGAGCGCTCGAAAAACTGTTTTTT. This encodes CASSQTGALEKLFF.

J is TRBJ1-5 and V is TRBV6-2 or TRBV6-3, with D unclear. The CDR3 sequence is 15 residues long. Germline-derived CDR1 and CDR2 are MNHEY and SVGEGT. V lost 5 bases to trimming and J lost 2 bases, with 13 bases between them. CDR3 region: CASSIPGRGNQPQHF. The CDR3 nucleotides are TGTGCCAGCAGTATTCCGGGAAGGGGCAATCAGCCCCAGCATTTT.

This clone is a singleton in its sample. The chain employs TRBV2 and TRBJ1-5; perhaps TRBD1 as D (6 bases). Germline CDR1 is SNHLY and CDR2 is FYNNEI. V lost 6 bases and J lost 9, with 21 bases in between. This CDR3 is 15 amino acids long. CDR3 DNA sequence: TGTGCCAGCAGCGCTAGAGACAGGCCCCTTGTGCCCCAGCATTTT. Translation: CASSARDRPLVPQHF.

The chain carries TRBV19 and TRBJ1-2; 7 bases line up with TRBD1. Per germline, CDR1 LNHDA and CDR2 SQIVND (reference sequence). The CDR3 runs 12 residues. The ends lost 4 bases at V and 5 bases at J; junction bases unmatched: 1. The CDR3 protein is CASSTGGYGYTF. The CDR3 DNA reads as TGTGCCAGTAGTACAGGGGGGTATGGCTACACCTTC.

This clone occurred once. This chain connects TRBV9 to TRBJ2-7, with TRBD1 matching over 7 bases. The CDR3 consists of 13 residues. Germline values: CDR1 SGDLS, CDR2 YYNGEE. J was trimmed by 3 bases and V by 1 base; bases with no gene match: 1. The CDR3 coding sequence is TGTGCCAGCAGCGTAACAGGGGACTACGAGCAGTACTTC. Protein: CASSVTGDYEQYF. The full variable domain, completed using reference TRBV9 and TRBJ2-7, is DSGVTQTPKHLITATGQRVTLRCSPRSGDLSVYWYQQSLDQGLQFLIQYYNGEERAKGNILERFSAQQFPDLHSELNLSSLELGDSALYFCASSVTGDYEQYFGPGTRLTVT.

The CDR3 loop is CASSDAGLYGGYTF. The CDR3 coding sequence is TGTGCCAGCAGTGATGCAGGGCTTTACGGTGGCTACACCTTC. This sequence joins TRBV2 and TRBJ1-2; maybe TRBD1 (5 bases). CDR1 and CDR2 from the germline V gene are SNHLY and FYNNEI. The V end lost 3 bases, the J end lost 7 bases, and 15 bases lay between the germline ends. The CDR3 length is 14 residues.

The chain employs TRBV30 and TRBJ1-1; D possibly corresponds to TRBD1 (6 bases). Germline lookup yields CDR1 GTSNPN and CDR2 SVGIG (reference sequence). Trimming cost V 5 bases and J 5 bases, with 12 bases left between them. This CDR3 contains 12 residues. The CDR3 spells CAWGQTGTEAFF. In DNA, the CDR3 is TGTGCCTGGGGTCAGACAGGAACTGAAGCTTTCTTT.

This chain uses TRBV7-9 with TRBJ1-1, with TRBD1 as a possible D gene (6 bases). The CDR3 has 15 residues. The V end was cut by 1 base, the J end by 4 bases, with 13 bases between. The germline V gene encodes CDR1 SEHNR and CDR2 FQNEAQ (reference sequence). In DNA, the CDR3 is TGTGCCAGCAGCTTAGGTACAGGGCTTTTCACTGAAGCTTTCTTT. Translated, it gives CASSLGTGLFTEAFF.

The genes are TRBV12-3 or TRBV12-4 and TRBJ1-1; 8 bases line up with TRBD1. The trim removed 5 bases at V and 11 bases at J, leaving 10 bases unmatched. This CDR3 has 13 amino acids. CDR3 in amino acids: CASSPSQGARAFF. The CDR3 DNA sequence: TGTGCCAGCAGTCCTAGTCAGGGGGCCAGGGCTTTCTTT.

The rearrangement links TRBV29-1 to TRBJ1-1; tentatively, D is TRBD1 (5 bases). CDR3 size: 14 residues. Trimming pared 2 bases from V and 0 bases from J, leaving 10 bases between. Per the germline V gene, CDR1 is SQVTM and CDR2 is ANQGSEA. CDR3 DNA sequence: TGCAGCGTTGAATCGGCAGGGATGAACACTGAAGCTTTCTTT. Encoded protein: CSVESAGMNTEAFF.